The source of this TCR beta chain is a study of T-cell memory formation after mild COVID-19. Overall study results and limits: Shrinking CD4+ clones were chiefly CM and EM; CD8+ ones were chiefly EMRA.

TCRdb redid the calling of the 5' RACE reads with MiXCR, one entry per CDR3 protein. The sample holds around 310,000 distinct CDR3 sequences, 14% seen once. Trimming took off 0 bases at V and 6 bases at J, with 6 bases between the two ends. The CDR3 is 12 residues long. From germline, CDR1 is SGHTA and CDR2 FQGNSA. Points on this clonotype: Antigen: not known.

This chain joins TRBV7-2 and TRBJ2-7; no clear D gene. This TCR derives from a man younger than 35 who had mild COVID-19 (a few samples of this study predate the infection). Cell type and time point are not known. The specimen sequenced was PBMCs or a T cell subset sorted from them (not recorded which). The CDR3, as DNA: TGTGCCAGCAGCTTAGCCTTCGGCGAGCAGTACGTC. Translated, it gives CASSLAFGEQYV.